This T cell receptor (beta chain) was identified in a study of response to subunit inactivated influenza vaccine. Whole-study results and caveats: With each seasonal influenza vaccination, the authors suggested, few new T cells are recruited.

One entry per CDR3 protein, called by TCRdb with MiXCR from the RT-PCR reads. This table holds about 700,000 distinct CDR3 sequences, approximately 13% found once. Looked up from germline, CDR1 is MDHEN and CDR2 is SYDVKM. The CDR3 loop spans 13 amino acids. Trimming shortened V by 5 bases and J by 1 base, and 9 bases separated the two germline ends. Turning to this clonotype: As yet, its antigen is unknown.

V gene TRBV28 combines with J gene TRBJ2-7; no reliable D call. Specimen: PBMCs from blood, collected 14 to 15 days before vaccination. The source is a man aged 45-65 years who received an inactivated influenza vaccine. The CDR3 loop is CASSPPYSYEQYF. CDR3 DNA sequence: TGTGCCAGCAGTCCCCCATATTCCTACGAGCAGTACTTC.